This T cell receptor beta chain was observed in a study of T cells in Graves' hyperthyroidism and ophthalmopathy. CDR3 size: 15 residues. Germline lookup yields CDR1 SGHTA and CDR2 FQGTGA. Germline trimming cut 5 bases from V and 7 bases from J; bases unmatched to any gene: 7. This clonotype has a count of ten or more. Amplified regions were TCR beta CDR3 sequences from RNA transcripts. The HTBI set primed first-round TCR CDR3 RT-PCR. From the multiplex PCR reads, TCRdb called clonotypes with MiXCR, one entry per CDR3 protein. Counted here are roughly 630,000 distinct CDR3 sequences, roughly 14% occurring once; the ten biggest clones make up approximately 7.4%.

The sequenced material came from blood. The V call is TRBV7-3, the J call TRBJ2-2; 10 bases agree with TRBD2. The TCR was taken from a woman between 25 and 40 years old with Graves' hyperthyroidism. This chain's CDR3 is CASSASGRANGELFF. The CDR3 DNA is TGTGCCAGCAGCGCAAGCGGGAGGGCCAACGGGGAGCTGTTTTTT.